Presented here are 24 T cell receptor beta chains from one specimen sequenced in a study of post-analysis software for immune sequencing data. Findings and caveats of the study: TRBV segments more frequent in patients than in controls numbered several and included TRBV5-6, TRBV5-1 and TRBV20-1.

Researchers reported that TCR beta cDNA libraries carried unique molecular identifiers. A single record per CDR3 protein comes from TCRdb applying MiXCR to the PCR reads. The data contain hundreds of thousands of distinct CDR3 sequences, about 38% of them singletons. No antigen has been assigned to these receptors. The sequenced sample consisted of blood. The receptors here all came from a girl between 10 and 17 years old with multiple sclerosis.

This clonotype was seen ten or more times. DNA of the CDR3: TGTGCCAGCAGTAAGGGGGGCCGCTCCTACGAGCAGTACTTC. Amino acid sequence: CASSKGGRSYEQYF. The chain recombines TRBV12-3 or TRBV12-4 with TRBJ2-7; D is possibly TRBD1 or TRBD2 (6 bases each). The CDR3 runs 14 residues. Between the trimmed V and J ends, which lost 5 bases and 0 bases, there was a span of 11 bases.

This clonotype was seen more than once but under ten times. CDR3 nucleotides: TGTGCCAGCAGTGATTGGGGGGCCGGGGGCTACACCTTC. Amino acid sequence: CASSDWGAGGYTF. The rearrangement joins TRBV25-1 to TRBJ1-2, with a weak D call TRBD1 (6 bases). The germline gives CDR1 MGHDK, CDR2 SYGVNS. The CDR3 consists of 13 residues. V lost 3 bases, J lost 8 bases, and 13 bases lay in between.

Regarding this clonotype: This sequence may be a read error, since a much larger clone differs from it by one base. The chain is built from TRBV7-9 and TRBJ2-5; 11 bases map to TRBD2. Germline assignment: CDR1 SEHNR and CDR2 FQNEAQ (reference sequence). The CDR3 has 16 residues. The CDR3 DNA is TGTGCCAGCAGCTCCAGACTAGCGGGATTGAAAGAGACCCAGCACTTC. It yields the protein CASSSRLAGLKETQHF.

This chain joins TRBV13 and TRBJ2-7; 7 nucleotides align to TRBD1. Germline CDR1 is PRHDT and CDR2 is FYEKMQ (reference sequence). There are 16 residues in the CDR3. Trimming cost V 1 base and J 2 bases; bases outside gene matches: 8. CDR3 protein: CASSLAATGDTYEQYF. In DNA, the CDR3 is TGTGCCAGCAGCTTAGCCGCTACAGGGGACACCTACGAGCAGTACTTC. Full variable domain (outside the CDR3, taken from reference TRBV13 and TRBJ2-7): AAGVIQSPRHLIKEKRETATLKCYPIPRHDTVYWYQQGPGQDPQFLISFYEKMQSDKGSIPDRFSAQQFSDYHSELNMSSLELGDSALYFCASSLAATGDTYEQYFGPGTRLTVT.

There are many counts of this clonotype. V is TRBV4-1 and J is TRBJ1-1; D unclear. Germline CDR1 and CDR2: MGHRA and YSYEKL. Trimming took off 1 base at V and 7 bases at J, with 4 bases between the two ends. This CDR3 is 11 amino acids long. The CDR3 loop reads CASSQAGEAFF. CDR3 in DNA: TGCGCCAGCAGCCAAGCAGGTGAAGCTTTCTTT.

There are a few counts of this clonotype. The genes are TRBV14 and TRBJ2-3, with D possibly being TRBD1 or TRBD2 (5 bases each). The CDR3 spans 18 residues. The germline V gene has CDR1 SGHDN and CDR2 FVKESK. Deletions cut 0 bases from V and 1 base from J, with 17 bases between. The CDR3 loop is CASSQERPGTARTDTQYF. The CDR3 nucleotides read TGTGCCAGCAGCCAAGAGCGGCCGGGGACGGCACGCACAGATACGCAGTATTTT.

This clonotype was found many times. The rearrangement links TRBV20-1 to TRBJ2-1, with 8 bases aligning to TRBD2. CDR3 length: 16 amino acids. With 4 bases clipped from V and 6 bases from J, the junction kept 14 bases outside the gene matches. Per germline, CDR1 DFQATT and CDR2 SNEGSKA (reference sequence). The CDR3 region is CSANKDKSGSGNEQFF. In DNA form, the CDR3 reads TGCAGTGCTAACAAAGACAAGAGCGGGAGCGGCAATGAGCAGTTCTTC.

This clonotype was seen a handful of times. Being one base from a much bigger clone, this may be a read error. The rearrangement joins TRBV3-1 to TRBJ2-3, with 7 bases identical to TRBD2. Germline assignment: CDR1 LGHDT and CDR2 YNNKEL (reference sequence). The CDR3 length is 15 residues. The CDR3 loop reads CANSQVAGDPDTQYF. Written as DNA, the CDR3 is TGTGCCAACAGCCAAGTCGCGGGAGACCCAGATACGCAGTATTTT.

This clonotype was detected many times. The V call is TRBV4-1, the J call TRBJ2-1; D is unresolved. This CDR3 contains 17 residues. Germline loops: CDR1 MGHRA, CDR2 YSYEKL. V lost 1 base, J lost 0 bases, and 13 bases lay in between. CDR3 protein: CASSQVNMGFSYNEQFF. For the CDR3, the DNA is TGCGCCAGCAGCCAAGTTAATATGGGCTTCTCCTACAATGAGCAGTTCTTC.

This clonotype was observed at least ten times. The chain joins TRBV7-9 to TRBJ2-7; the D is unclear. Per germline, CDR1 SEHNR and CDR2 FQNEAQ (reference sequence). Trimming took off 6 bases at V and 2 bases at J, with 17 bases between the two ends. The CDR3 covers 15 residues. The CDR3 nucleotides read TGTGCCAGCAGTCTATCCCGAATAGCCCCCTACGAGCAGTACTTC. The encoded protein is CASSLSRIAPYEQYF.

Many counts were recorded for this clonotype. This chain connects TRBV20-1 to TRBJ1-1, with D unresolved. The germline V and J ends were trimmed by 5 bases and 5 bases, with 15 bases remaining between them. Germline-derived CDR1 and CDR2 are DFQATT and SNEGSKA (reference sequence). This CDR3 contains 13 residues. The CDR3 reads CSASNRWDTEAFF. The CDR3 nucleotides are TGCAGTGCTTCCAACCGCTGGGATACTGAAGCTTTCTTT.

This clonotype has a count of ten or more. The chain is built from TRBV11-2 and TRBJ2-5; D not resolved. V shed 3 bases and J shed 5 bases, with 10 bases lying between them. This CDR3 contains 13 residues. Germline V gives CDR1 SGHAT, CDR2 FQNNGV. The CDR3: CASSLGNLETQYF. As DNA, the CDR3 is TGTGCCAGCAGCTTGGGGAACTTGGAGACCCAGTACTTC.

The chain employs TRBV6-1 and TRBJ2-6; possibly TRBD2 for D (5 bases). The CDR3 runs to 14 residues. V shed 10 bases and J shed 1 base, with 11 bases lying between them. CDR1 MNHNS and CDR2 SASEGT come from the germline V gene. As DNA, the CDR3 is TGTGCCACCGATCCGGGATCTGGGGCCAACGTCCTGACTTTC. This encodes CATDPGSGANVLTF.

This clonotype was seen a few times. This clone may be a read error of a much larger clone one base away. The chain has TRBV5-1 and TRBJ2-5; D is undetermined. This CDR3 spans 12 amino acids. Looked up from germline, CDR1 is SGHRS and CDR2 is YFSETQ. V was trimmed by 0 bases and J by 13 bases, leaving 13 bases between them. CDR3 sequence reads: CASSLAGYLRYF. The CDR3 DNA follows: TGCGCCAGCAGCTTGGCCGGATACCTCCGGTACTTC.

There are a few counts of this clonotype. The CDR3 DNA follows: TGTGCCAGCAGCCGGGACAGGGCCCGGGAGCTGTTTTTT. Amino acid sequence: CASSRDRARELFF. The chain couples TRBV9 to TRBJ2-2, with 9 bases that match TRBD1. The CDR3 runs to 13 residues. V lost 4 bases to trimming and J lost 9 bases; unmatched junction nucleotides: 4. Germline V gene sequence: CDR1 SGDLS, CDR2 YYNGEE.

The V gene is TRBV20-1, the J gene TRBJ2-3; 8 nucleotides match TRBD2. This CDR3 is 15 amino acids long. Germline loops: CDR1 DFQATT, CDR2 SNEGSKA (reference sequence). Unmatched junction bases numbered 10, after V lost 8 bases and J lost 0 bases. As DNA, the CDR3 is TGCAGTCTTCCGCGGGAGGCGTATAGCACAGATACGCAGTATTTT. It specifies CSLPREAYSTDTQYF.

This clonotype appeared a few times. V usage is TRBV20-1 and J usage is TRBJ2-1; tentatively, D is TRBD1 or TRBD2 (5 bases each). The V end was cut by 2 bases, the J end by 0 bases, with 14 bases between. CDR1 is DFQATT, CDR2 SNEGSKA, per germline (reference sequence). The CDR3 is 16 amino acids. CDR3 loop: CSARTRPGHSYNEQFF. DNA for the CDR3: TGCAGTGCTAGAACCCGGCCGGGGCACTCCTACAATGAGCAGTTCTTC.

This clonotype has a count of ten or more. A much larger clone lies one base from this, so it may be a read error. This chain connects TRBV25-1 to TRBJ1-4; 10 bases align to TRBD1. CDR3 length: 13 residues. The germline CDR1 and CDR2 sequences are MGHDK and SYGVNS. In nucleotides, the CDR3 is TGTGCCAGCGGGACAGGGGAAGTCGAAAAACGGTTTTTT. This encodes CASGTGEVEKRFF.

This clonotype was seen ten or more times. The chain has TRBV7-9 and TRBJ1-1, with D uncertain. Germline V gene data show CDR1 as SEHNR and CDR2 as FQNEAQ (reference sequence). The CDR3 is 12 residues long. V lost 0 bases and J 5 bases, leaving 4 bases between the germline ends. CDR3 protein: CASSLAGTEAFF. Here the CDR3 DNA reads TGTGCCAGCAGCTTAGCCGGGACTGAAGCTTTCTTT.

Only a few counts were recorded for this clonotype. One end of the junction is discordant with germline, which a read error may explain. The rearrangement links TRBV7-9 to TRBJ1-1; weak D call: TRBD1 (5 bases). Germline assignment: CDR1 SEHNR and CDR2 FQNEAQ (reference sequence). The CDR3 has 14 residues. The CDR3 nucleotides read TGTACCAGCACCGCCGCTGGGGGTAACACTGAAGCTTTCTTT. This sequence encodes CTSTAAGGNTEAFF.

The chain combines TRBV18 with TRBJ2-5, with 8 positions matching TRBD1. V dropped 4 bases and J dropped 2; count of bases not matched to a gene: 3. The V gene's germline CDR1 is KGHSH and CDR2 LQKENI. This CDR3 spans 14 amino acids. CDR3 sequence (DNA): TGTGCCAGCTCACTGGGACAGGTACAAGAGACCCAGTACTTC. It yields the protein CASSLGQVQETQYF. Looking up the rest from reference TRBV18 and TRBJ2-5 gives the full variable domain: NAGVMQNPRHLVRRRGQEARLRCSPMKGHSHVYWYRQLPEEGLKFMVYLQKENIIDESGMPKERFSAEFPKEGPSILRIQQVVRGDSAAYFCASSLGQVQETQYFGPGTRLLVL.

This clonotype is a singleton in its sample. A clone one base away is much larger, so this may be a read error. The gene calls are TRBV9 and TRBJ2-5; no firm D call. Looked up from germline, CDR1 is SGDLS and CDR2 is YYNGEE. V lost 3 bases to trimming and J lost 11 bases, with 17 bases between them. CDR3 length: 13 amino acids. The CDR3 nucleotides read TGTGCCAGCAGCGCCCCCCCCTCGGGTGAGCAGTACTTC. Its protein product is CASSAPPSGEQYF.

In its sample, this clonotype was seen a few times. J is TRBJ1-4 and V is TRBV28; D might be TRBD1 (5 bases). This CDR3 comprises 14 residues. CDR1 and CDR2 from the germline V gene are MDHEN and SYDVKM. Trimming removed 5 bases at V and 7 bases at J, with 14 bases between. The CDR3 DNA is TGTGCCAGCAGTCCCGGGGGAGGGCTTGAAAAACTGTTTTTT. Translation: CASSPGGGLEKLFF.

The chain has TRBV7-9 and TRBJ1-5, with 7 bases lining up with TRBD1. With 10 bases clipped from V and 3 bases from J, the junction kept 6 bases outside the gene matches. CDR1 is SEHNR and CDR2 is FQNEAQ in the germline V gene (reference sequence). The CDR3 sequence is 13 residues long. The CDR3 DNA sequence: TGTGCCACCCAGGGGGACCACAATCAGCCCCAGCATTTT. This encodes CATQGDHNQPQHF.